The rows below give T cell receptor beta chains drawn from one sample of a study of CD8 T cells in ankylosing spondylitis. TCRdb ran MiXCR on the 5' RACE reads and lists one entry per CDR3 protein. The table shows 650,000 to 800,000 distinct CDR3 sequences, with 15% to 20% occurring only once. The sequenced sample was blood, either unsorted or a sorted T cell fraction (not recorded which). All receptors come from a male donor with ankylosing spondylitis. The CDR3 runs from the conserved cysteine through the conserved F or W. D genes are given only for firm matches. Size is stated for part of the rows, as once, few or many counts, or as a class when the clone is expanded.

V gene	J gene	D gene	clone size	CDR3 DNA	CDR3 protein
TRBV20-1	TRBJ1-5	.	.	TGCAGTGCAAGACAGGCCGAGCAGCCCCAGCATTTT	CSARQAEQPQHF
TRBV5-1	TRBJ2-1	TRBD2	.	TGCGCCAGCAGCTTGGGGACTAGCGGGAGTTATTGGGGGGGTTACAATGAGCAGTTCTTC	CASSLGTSGSYWGGYNEQFF
TRBV11-2	TRBJ2-5	.	.	TGTGCCAGCAGCTTAGAGCGCTCAGACCAAGAGACCCAGTACTTC	CASSLERSDQETQYF
TRBV11-2	TRBJ2-7	.	few	TGTGCCAGCAGCTTTCAGGACGGCTACGAGCAGTACTTC	CASSFQDGYEQYF
TRBV28	TRBJ2-2	.	few	TGTGCCAGCAGTTTACGTTTCCTTCTGGGAAACACCGGGGAGCTGTTTTTT	CASSLRFLLGNTGELFF
TRBV27	TRBJ2-1	.	.	TGTGCCAGCAGTTTACGGGACACCTACAATGAGCAGTTCTTC	CASSLRDTYNEQFF
TRBV29-1	TRBJ2-7	TRBD2	.	TGCAGCGTTGCCCCGTTTGGGACTACCCGCTCCTACGAGCAGTACTTC	CSVAPFGTTRSYEQYF
TRBV7-2	TRBJ1-1	.	.	TGTGCCAGCAGCTTTGGCGGACAGACGAACACTGAAGCTTTCTTT	CASSFGGQTNTEAFF
TRBV20-1	TRBJ2-1	.	.	TGCAGTGCTAGAGATCGAACCTACTCCTACAATGAGCAGTTCTTC	CSARDRTYSYNEQFF
TRBV28	TRBJ2-2	.	few	TGTGCCAGCAGTTCAGAGAACACCGGGGAGCTGTTTTTT	CASSSENTGELFF